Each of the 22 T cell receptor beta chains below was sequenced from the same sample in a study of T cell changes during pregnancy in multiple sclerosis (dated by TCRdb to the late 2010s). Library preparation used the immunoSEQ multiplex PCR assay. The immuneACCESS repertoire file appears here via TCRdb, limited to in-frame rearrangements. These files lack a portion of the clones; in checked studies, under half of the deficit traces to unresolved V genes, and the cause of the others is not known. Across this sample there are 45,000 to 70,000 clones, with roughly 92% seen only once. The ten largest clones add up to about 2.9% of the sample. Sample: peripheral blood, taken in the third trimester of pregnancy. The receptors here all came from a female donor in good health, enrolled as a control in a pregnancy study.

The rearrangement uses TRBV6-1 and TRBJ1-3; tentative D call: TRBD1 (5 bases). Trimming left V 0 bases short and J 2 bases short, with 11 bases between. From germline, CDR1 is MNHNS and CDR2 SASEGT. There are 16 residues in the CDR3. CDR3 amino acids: CASSEAVTGAGNTIYF. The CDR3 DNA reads TGTGCCAGCAGTGAAGCGGTCACAGGTGCTGGAAACACCATATATTTT.

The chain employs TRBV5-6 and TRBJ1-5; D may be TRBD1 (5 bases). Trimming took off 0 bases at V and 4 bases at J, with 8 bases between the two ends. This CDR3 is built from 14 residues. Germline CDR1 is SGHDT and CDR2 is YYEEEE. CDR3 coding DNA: TGTGCCAGCAGCTTGGGACAGATAAATCAGCCCCAGCATTTT. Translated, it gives CASSLGQINQPQHF.

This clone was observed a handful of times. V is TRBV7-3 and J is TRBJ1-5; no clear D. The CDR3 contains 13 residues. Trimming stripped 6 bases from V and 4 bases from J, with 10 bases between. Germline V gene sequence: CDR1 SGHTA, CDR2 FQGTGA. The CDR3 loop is CASSRSENQPQHF. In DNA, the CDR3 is TGTGCCAGCAGTAGGTCGGAGAATCAGCCCCAGCATTTT. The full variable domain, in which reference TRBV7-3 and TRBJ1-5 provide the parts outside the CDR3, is GAGVSQTPSNKVTEKGKYVELRCDPISGHTALYWYRQSLGQGPEFLIYFQGTGAADDSGLPNDRFFAVRPEGSVSTLKIQRTERGDSAVYLCASSRSENQPQHFGDGTRLSIL.

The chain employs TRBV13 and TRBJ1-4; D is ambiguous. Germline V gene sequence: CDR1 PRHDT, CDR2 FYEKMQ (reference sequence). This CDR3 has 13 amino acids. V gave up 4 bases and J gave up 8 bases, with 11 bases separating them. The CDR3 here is CASSSYTTEKLFF. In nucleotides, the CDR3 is TGTGCCAGCAGCTCATATACTACCGAAAAACTGTTTTTT.

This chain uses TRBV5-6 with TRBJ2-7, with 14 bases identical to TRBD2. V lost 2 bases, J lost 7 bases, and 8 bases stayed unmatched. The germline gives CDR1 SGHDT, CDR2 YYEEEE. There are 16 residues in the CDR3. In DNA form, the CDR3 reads TGTGCCAGCAGCTTTGGACTAGCGGGGGGACTTTGGGAGCAGTACTTC. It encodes CASSFGLAGGLWEQYF. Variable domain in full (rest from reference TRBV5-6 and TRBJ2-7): DAGVTQSPTHLIKTRGQQVTLRCSPKSGHDTVSWYQQALGQGPQFIFQYYEEEERQRGNFPDRFSGHQFPNYSSELNVNALLLGDSALYLCASSFGLAGGLWEQYFGPGTRLTVT.

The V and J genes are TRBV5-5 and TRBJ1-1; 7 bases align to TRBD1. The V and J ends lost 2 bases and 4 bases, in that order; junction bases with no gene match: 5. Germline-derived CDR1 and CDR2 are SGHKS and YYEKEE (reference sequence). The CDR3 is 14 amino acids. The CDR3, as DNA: TGTGCCAGCAGCTTAGGGACAGAGCTCACTGAAGCTTTCTTT. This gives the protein CASSLGTELTEAFF.

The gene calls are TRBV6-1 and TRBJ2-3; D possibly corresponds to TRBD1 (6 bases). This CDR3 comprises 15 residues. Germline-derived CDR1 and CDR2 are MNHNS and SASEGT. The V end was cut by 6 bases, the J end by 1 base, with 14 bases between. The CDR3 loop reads CASRAGGGGTDTQYF. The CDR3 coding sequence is TGTGCCAGCAGGGCTGGTGGGGGCGGCACAGATACGCAGTATTTT.

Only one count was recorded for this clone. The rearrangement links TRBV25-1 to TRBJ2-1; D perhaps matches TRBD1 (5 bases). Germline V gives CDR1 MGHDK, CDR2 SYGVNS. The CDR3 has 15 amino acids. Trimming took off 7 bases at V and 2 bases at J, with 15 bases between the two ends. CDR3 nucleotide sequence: TGTGCCAGCAAGAATGGGGTAGGGGCCTACAATGAGCAGTTCTTC. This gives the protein CASKNGVGAYNEQFF.

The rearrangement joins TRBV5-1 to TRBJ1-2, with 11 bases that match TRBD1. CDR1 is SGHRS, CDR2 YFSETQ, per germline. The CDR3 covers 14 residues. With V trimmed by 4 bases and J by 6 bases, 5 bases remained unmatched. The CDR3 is CASSPGQGADGYTF. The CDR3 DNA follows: TGCGCCAGCAGCCCCGGACAGGGGGCGGATGGCTACACCTTC.

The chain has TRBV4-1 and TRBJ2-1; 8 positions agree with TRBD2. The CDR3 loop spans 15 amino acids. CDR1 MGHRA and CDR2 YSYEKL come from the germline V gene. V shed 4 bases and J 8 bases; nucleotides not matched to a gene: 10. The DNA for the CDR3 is TGCGCCAGCAGCCTCGGACTAGCTCGGATCGATGAGCAGTTCTTC. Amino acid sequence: CASSLGLARIDEQFF.

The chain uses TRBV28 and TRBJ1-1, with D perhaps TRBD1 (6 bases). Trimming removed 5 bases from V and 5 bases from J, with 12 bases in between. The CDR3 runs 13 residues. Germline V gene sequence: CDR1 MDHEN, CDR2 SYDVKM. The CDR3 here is CASSAGARTEAFF. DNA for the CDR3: TGTGCCAGCAGTGCAGGGGCTCGGACTGAAGCTTTCTTT. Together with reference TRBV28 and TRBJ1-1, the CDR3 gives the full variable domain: DVKVTQSSRYLVKRTGEKVFLECVQDMDHENMFWYRQDPGLGLRLIYFSYDVKMKEKGDIPEGYSVSREKKERFSLILESASTNQTSMYLCASSAGARTEAFFGQGTRLTVV.

The CDR3 sequence: CAWSLTQTEAFF. CDR3 coding DNA: TGTGCCTGGAGTCTCACGCAGACTGAAGCTTTCTTT. The genes are TRBV30 and TRBJ1-1; no definite D call. There are 12 residues in the CDR3. Germline lookup yields CDR1 GTSNPN and CDR2 SVGIG (reference sequence). The ends were cut back, 2 bases at V and 5 bases at J, with 9 bases in the middle.

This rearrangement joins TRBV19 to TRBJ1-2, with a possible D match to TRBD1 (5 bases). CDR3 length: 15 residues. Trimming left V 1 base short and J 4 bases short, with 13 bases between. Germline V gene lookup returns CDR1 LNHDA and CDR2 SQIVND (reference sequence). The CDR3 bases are TGTGCCAGTAGTATAGGCGGGGGGTATGCCTATGGCTACACCTTC. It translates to CASSIGGGYAYGYTF.

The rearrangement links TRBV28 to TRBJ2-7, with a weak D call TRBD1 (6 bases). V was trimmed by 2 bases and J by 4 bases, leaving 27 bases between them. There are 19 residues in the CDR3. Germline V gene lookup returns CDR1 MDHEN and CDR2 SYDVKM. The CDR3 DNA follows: TGTGCCAGCAGTTTACCTTTCTGGAGGACAGCCGAAGTGAATTACGAGCAGTACTTC. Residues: CASSLPFWRTAEVNYEQYF.

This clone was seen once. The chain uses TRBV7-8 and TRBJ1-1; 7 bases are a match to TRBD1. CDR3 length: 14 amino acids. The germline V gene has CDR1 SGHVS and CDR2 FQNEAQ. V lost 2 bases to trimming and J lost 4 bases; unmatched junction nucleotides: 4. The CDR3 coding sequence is TGTGCCAGCAGCTTACCGGGGACAGTCACTGAAGCTTTCTTT. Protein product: CASSLPGTVTEAFF.

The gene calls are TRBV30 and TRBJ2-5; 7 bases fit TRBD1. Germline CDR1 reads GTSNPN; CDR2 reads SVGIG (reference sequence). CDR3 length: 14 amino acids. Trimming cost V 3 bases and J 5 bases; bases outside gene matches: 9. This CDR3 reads CAWSPHSRGETQYF. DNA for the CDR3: TGTGCCTGGAGCCCTCACAGCAGGGGGGAGACCCAGTACTTC.

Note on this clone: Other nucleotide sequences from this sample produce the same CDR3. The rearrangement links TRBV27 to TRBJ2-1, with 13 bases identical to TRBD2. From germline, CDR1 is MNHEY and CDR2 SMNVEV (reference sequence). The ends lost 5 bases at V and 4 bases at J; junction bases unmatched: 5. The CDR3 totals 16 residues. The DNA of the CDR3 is TGTGCCAGCAGTGCTGGGACTAGCGGGACTTACAATGAGCAGTTCTTC. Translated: CASSAGTSGTYNEQFF.

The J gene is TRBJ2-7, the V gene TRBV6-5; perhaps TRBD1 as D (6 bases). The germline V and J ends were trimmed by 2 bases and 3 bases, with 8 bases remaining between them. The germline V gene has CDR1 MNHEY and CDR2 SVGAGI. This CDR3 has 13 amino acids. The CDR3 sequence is CASSYGQLYEQYF. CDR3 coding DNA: TGTGCCAGCAGTTACGGACAGCTCTACGAGCAGTACTTC.

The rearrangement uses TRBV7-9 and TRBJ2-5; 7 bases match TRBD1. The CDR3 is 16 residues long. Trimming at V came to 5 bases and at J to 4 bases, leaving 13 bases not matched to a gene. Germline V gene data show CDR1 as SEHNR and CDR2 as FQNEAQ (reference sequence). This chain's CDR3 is CASSPRQGEPRETQYF. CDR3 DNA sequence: TGTGCCAGCAGCCCCAGACAGGGAGAACCCCGAGAGACCCAGTACTTC.

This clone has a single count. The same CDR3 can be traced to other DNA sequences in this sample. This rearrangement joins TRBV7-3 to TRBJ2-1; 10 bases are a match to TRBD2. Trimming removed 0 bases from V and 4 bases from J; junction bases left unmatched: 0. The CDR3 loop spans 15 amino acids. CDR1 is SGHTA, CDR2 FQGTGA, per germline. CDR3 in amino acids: CASSLTSGGYNEQFF. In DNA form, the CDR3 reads TGTGCCAGCAGCTTAACTAGCGGGGGGTACAATGAGCAGTTCTTC.

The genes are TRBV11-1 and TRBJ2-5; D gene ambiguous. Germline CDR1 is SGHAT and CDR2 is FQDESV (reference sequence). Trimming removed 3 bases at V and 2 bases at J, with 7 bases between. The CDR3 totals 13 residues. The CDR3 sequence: CASSLGVQETQYF. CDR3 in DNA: TGTGCCAGCAGCTTGGGCGTACAAGAGACCCAGTACTTC. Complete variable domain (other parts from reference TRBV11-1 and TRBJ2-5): EAEVAQSPRYKITEKSQAVAFWCDPISGHATLYWYRQILGQGPELLVQFQDESVVDDSQLPKDRFSAERLKGVDSTLKIQPAELGDSAMYLCASSLGVQETQYFGPGTRLLVL.

CDR3 residues: CASIQGSGSGSSETQYF. The DNA of the CDR3 is TGTGCCAGCATCCAAGGTAGTGGTAGCGGGAGTTCAGAGACCCAGTACTTC. The chain has TRBV7-9 and TRBJ2-5, with TRBD2 matching 9 bases. Germline loops: CDR1 SEHNR, CDR2 FQNEAQ (reference sequence). The CDR3 spans 17 residues. The junction had 16 bases not matched to a gene; V was cut back by 7 bases and J by 4 bases.